Below, 3 T cell receptor beta chains from the same sample are listed, as sequenced in a study of cytomegalovirus exposure and HLA in healthy donors. A multiplex PCR was run with 60 Vbeta primers and 13 Jbeta primers. TCRdb's copy holds only in-frame clones and misses some; the assay was immunoSEQ multiplex PCR. Here the sample spans approximately 160,000 clones, around 82% being singletons. What was sequenced was PBMCs. The source of these receptors is a male donor in good health and CMV-seronegative.

The chain recombines TRBV19 with TRBJ1-1; 9 bases fit TRBD1. The ends lost 5 bases at V and 2 bases at J; junction bases unmatched: 6. Germline CDR1 is LNHDA and CDR2 is SQIVND (reference sequence). This CDR3 contains 15 residues. The CDR3 coding sequence is TGTGCCAGTAGTCCCGACAGGGGGGGAAACACTGAAGCTTTCTTT. Residues: CASSPDRGGNTEAFF.

V gene TRBV5-1 combines with J gene TRBJ2-3; D gene unclear. This CDR3 has 12 amino acids. V was cut by 4 bases and J by 4 bases, with 7 bases left in between. Germline values: CDR1 SGHRS, CDR2 YFSETQ. In DNA form, the CDR3 reads TGCGCCAGCAGCACCGGGTCAGATACGCAGTATTTT. This translates into CASSTGSDTQYF.

The chain recombines TRBV27 with TRBJ2-5, with no clear D. CDR3 length equals 15 residues. The germline gives CDR1 MNHEY, CDR2 SMNVEV (reference sequence). V was shortened by 2 bases and J by 5 bases, with 15 bases between the two germline ends. CDR3 in DNA: TGTGCCAGCAGTTTAAGTCCGGGTCATCTGGAGACCCAGTACTTC. It codes for CASSLSPGHLETQYF.